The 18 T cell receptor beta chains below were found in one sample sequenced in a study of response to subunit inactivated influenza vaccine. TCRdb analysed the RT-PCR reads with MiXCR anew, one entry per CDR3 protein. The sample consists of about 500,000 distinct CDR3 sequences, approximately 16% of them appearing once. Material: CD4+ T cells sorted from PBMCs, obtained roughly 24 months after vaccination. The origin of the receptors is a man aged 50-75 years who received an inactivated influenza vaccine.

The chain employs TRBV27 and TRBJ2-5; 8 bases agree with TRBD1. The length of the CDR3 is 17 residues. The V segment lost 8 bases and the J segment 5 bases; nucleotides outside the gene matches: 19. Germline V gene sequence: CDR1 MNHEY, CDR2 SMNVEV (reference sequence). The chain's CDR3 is CASGKYSTGGMEETQYF. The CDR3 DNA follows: TGTGCCAGCGGAAAATATTCAACAGGGGGAATGGAGGAGACCCAGTACTTC.

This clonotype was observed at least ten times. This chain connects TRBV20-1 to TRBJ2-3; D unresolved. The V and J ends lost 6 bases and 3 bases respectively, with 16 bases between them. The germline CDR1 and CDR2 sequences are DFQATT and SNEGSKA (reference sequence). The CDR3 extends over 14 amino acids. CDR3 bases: TGCAGTGCACCAGCGTTGGCGTCAACAGATACGCAGTATTTT. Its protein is CSAPALASTDTQYF.

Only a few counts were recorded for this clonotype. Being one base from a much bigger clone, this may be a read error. The CDR3 coding sequence is TGTGCCAGCAGGAACAGGGTGAACACTGAAGCTTTCTTT. It translates to CASRNRVNTEAFF. This chain links TRBV25-1 with TRBJ1-1, with D possibly being TRBD1 (6 bases). The CDR3 runs 13 residues. Germline-derived CDR1 and CDR2 are MGHDK and SYGVNS. Between the trimmed V and J ends, which lost 6 bases and 0 bases, there was a span of 8 bases.

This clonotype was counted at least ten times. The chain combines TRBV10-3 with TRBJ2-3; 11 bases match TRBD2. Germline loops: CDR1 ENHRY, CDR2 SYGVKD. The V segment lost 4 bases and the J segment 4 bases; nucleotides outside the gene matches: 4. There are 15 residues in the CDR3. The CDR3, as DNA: TGTGCCATCAGTGTGGGGACTAGCGGATCAGATACGCAGTATTTT. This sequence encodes CAISVGTSGSDTQYF.

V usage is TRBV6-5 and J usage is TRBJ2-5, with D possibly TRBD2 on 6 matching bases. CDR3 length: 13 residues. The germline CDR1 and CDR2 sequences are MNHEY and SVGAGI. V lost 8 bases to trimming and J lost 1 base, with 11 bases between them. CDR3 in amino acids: CASGSGVQETQYF. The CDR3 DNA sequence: TGTGCCAGCGGTTCGGGGGTCCAAGAGACCCAGTACTTC.

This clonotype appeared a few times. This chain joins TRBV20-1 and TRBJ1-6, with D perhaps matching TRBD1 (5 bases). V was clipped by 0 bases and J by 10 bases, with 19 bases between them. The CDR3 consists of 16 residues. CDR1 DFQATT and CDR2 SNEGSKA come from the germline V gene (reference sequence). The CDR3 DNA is TGCAGTGCTAGAGACCAGCCGGGACGCCTAGGATCACCCCTCCACTTT. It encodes CSARDQPGRLGSPLHF.

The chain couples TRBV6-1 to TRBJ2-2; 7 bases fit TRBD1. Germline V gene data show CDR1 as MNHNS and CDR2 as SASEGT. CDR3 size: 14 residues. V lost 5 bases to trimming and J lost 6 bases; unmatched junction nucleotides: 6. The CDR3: CASSTTGFSGELFF. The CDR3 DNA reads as TGTGCCAGCAGTACGACAGGGTTTTCCGGGGAGCTGTTTTTT.

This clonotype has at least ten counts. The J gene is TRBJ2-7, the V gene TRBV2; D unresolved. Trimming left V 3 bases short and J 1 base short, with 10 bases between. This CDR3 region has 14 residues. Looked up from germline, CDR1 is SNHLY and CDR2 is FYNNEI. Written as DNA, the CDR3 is TGTGCCAGCAGTGAGAGAATACTTTCCTACGAGCAGTACTTC. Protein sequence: CASSERILSYEQYF.

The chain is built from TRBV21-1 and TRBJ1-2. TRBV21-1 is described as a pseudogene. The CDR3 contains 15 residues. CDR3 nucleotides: TGTGCCAGCAGCCCGGGACGTAGCCCTATGGAGGGCTACACCTTC. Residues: CASSPGRSPMEGYTF.

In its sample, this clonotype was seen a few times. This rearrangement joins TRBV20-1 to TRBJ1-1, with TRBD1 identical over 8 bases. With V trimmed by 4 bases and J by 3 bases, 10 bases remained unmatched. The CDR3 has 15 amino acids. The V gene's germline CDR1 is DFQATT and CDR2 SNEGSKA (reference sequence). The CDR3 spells CSATGTGPKDTEAFF. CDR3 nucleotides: TGCAGTGCTACCGGGACAGGACCGAAGGACACTGAAGCTTTCTTT.

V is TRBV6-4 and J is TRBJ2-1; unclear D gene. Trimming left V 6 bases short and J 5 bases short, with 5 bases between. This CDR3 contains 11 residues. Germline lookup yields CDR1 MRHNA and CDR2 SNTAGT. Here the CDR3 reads CASSDHNEQFF. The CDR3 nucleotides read TGTGCCAGCAGCGACCACAATGAGCAGTTCTTC.

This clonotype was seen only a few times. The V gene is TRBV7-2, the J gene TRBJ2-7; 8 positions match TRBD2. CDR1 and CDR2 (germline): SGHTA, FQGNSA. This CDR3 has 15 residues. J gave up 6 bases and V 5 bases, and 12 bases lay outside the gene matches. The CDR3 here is CASSARGPGGFEQYF. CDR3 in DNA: TGTGCCAGCAGCGCTAGAGGTCCGGGAGGGTTCGAGCAGTACTTC. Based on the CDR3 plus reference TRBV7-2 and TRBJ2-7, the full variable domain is GAGVSQSPSNKVTEKGKDVELRCDPISGHTALYWYRQSLGQGLEFLIYFQGNSAPDKSGLPSDRFSAERTGGSVSTLTIQRTQQEDSAVYLCASSARGPGGFEQYFGPGTRLTVT.

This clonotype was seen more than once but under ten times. The CDR3 reads CSAGRRGWVYF. The DNA of the CDR3 is TGCAGTGCTGGACGCAGGGGTTGGGTGTATTTT. The gene calls are TRBV20-1 and TRBJ2-3; possible D gene TRBD1, 6 bases. CDR1 DFQATT and CDR2 SNEGSKA come from the germline V gene (reference sequence). Deletions cut 5 bases from V and 14 bases from J, with 17 bases between. The CDR3 has 11 amino acids.

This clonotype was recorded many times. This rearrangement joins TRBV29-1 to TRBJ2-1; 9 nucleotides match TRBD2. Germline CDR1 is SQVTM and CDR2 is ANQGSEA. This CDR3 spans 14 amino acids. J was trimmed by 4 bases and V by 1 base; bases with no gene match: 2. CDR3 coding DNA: TGCAGCGTTGAAGGACTAGCGGCGTACAATGAGCAGTTCTTC. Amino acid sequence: CSVEGLAAYNEQFF.

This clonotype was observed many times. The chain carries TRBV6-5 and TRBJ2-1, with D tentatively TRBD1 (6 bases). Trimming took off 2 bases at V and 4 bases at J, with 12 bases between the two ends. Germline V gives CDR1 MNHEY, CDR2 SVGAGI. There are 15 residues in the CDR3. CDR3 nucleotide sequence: TGTGCCAGCAGTTACCGACAGGCGATATACAATGAGCAGTTCTTC. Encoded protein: CASSYRQAIYNEQFF.

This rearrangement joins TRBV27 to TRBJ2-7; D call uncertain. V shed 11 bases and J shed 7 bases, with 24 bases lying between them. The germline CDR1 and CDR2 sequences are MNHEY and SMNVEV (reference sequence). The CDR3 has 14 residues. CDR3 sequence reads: CAVSPPGKVKEQYF. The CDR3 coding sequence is TGTGCCGTATCCCCACCCGGAAAGGTAAAGGAGCAGTACTTC.

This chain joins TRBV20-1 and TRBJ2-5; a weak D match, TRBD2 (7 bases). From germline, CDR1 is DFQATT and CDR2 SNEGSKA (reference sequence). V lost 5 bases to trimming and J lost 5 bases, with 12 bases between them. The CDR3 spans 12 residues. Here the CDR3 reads CSARRGAETQYF. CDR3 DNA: TGCAGTGCTCGTCGGGGGGCCGAGACCCAGTACTTC.

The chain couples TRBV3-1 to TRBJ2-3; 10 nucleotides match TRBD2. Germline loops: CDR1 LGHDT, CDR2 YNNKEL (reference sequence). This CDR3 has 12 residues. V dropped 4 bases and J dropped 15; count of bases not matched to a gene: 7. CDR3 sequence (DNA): TGTGCCAGCAGCCCAGAGCGGGGGGGCCCCTATTTT. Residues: CASSPERGGPYF.